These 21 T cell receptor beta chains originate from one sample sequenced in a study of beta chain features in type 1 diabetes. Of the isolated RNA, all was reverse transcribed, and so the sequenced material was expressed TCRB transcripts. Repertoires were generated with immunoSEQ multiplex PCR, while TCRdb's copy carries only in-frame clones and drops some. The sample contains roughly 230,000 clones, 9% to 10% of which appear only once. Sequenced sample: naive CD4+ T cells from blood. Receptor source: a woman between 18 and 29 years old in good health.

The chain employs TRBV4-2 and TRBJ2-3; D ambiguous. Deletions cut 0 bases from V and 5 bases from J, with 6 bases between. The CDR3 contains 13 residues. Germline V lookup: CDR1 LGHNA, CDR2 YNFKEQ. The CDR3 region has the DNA TGTGCCAGCAGCCAAGATGCGAGAGATACGCAGTATTTT. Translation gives CASSQDARDTQYF.

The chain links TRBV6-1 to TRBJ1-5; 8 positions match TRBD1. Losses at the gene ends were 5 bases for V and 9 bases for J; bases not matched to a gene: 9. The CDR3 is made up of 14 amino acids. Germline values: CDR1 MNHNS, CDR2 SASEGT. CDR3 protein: CASSWGGQGLPQHF. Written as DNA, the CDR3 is TGTGCCAGCAGTTGGGGAGGACAGGGACTGCCCCAGCATTTT.

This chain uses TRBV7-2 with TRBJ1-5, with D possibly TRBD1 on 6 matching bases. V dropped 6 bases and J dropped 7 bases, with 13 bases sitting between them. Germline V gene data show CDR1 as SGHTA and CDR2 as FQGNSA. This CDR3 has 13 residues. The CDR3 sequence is CASSPQGWQPQHF. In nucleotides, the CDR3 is TGTGCCAGCAGTCCACAGGGTTGGCAGCCCCAGCATTTT.

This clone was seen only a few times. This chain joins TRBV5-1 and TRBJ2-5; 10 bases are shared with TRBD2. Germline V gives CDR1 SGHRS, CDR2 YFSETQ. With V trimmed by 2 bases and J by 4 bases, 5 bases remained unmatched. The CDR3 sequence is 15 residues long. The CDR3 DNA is TGCGCCAGCAGCTTATCAGCGGGAGGGTCAGAGACCCAGTACTTC. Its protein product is CASSLSAGGSETQYF.

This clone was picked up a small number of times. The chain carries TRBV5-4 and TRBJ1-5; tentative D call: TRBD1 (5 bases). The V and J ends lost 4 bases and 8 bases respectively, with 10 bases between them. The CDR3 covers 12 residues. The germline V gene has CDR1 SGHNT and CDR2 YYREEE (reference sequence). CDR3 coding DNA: TGTGCCAGCAGCCGCCCGGGGGAGCCCCAGCATTTT. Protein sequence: CASSRPGEPQHF.

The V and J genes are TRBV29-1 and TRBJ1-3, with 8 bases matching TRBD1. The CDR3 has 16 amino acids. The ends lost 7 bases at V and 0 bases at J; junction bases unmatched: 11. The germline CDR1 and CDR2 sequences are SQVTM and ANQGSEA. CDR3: CSALSFTGGSGNTIYF. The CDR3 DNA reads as TGCAGCGCTTTATCATTTACAGGGGGCTCTGGAAACACCATATATTTT.

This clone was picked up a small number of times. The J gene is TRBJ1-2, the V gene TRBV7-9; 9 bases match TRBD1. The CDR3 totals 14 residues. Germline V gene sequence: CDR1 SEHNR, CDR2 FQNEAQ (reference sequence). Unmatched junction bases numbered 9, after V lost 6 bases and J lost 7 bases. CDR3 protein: CASRKTGGAGGYTF. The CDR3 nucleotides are TGTGCCAGCAGGAAAACAGGGGGCGCGGGTGGCTACACCTTC.

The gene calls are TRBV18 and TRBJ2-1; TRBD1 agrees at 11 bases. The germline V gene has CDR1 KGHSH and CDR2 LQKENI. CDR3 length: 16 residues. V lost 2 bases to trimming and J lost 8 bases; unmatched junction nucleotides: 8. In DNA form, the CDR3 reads TGTGCCAGCTCACCAGGACAGGGGGCAATTAAGGATGAGCAGTTCTTC. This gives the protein CASSPGQGAIKDEQFF.

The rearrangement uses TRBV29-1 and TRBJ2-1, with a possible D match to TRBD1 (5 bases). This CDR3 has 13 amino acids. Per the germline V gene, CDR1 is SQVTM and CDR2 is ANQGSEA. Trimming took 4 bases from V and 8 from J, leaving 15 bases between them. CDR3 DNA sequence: TGCAGCGTTGTTCTGGCAGGGAAGCATGAGCAGTTCTTC. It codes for CSVVLAGKHEQFF.

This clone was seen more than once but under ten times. The DNA of the CDR3 is TGTGCCAGCAGCGGACAGGGGGCCACTGAAGCTTTCTTT. It codes for CASSGQGATEAFF. The rearrangement uses TRBV5-5 and TRBJ1-1; TRBD1 aligns across 11 bases. With 4 bases clipped from V and 4 bases from J, the junction kept 0 bases outside the gene matches. CDR3 length: 13 amino acids. Germline-derived CDR1 and CDR2 are SGHKS and YYEKEE (reference sequence).

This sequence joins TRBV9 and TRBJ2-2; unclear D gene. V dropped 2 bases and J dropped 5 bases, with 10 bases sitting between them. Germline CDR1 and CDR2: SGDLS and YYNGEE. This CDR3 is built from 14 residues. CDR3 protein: CASSVSTGTGELFF. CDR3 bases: TGTGCCAGCAGCGTCTCGACTGGAACCGGGGAGCTGTTTTTT.

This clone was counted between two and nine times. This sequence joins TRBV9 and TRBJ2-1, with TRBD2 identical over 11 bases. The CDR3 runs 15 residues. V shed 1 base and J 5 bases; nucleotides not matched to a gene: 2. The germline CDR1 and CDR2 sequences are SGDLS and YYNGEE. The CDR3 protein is CASSVLAGGNNEQFF. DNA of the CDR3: TGTGCCAGCAGCGTACTAGCGGGGGGAAACAATGAGCAGTTCTTC.

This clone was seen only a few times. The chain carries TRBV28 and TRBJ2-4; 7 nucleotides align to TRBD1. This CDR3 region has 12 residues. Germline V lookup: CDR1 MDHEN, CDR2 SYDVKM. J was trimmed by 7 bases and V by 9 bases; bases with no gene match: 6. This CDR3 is CASEGAANIQYF. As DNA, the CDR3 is TGTGCCAGTGAGGGGGCTGCGAACATTCAGTACTTC.

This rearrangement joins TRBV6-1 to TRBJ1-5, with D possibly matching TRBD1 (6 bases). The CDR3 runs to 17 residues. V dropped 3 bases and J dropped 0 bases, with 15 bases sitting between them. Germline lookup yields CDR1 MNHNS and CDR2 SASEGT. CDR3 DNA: TGTGCCAGCAGTGAGAGGCGGGCGGGGGCTAGCAATCAGCCCCAGCATTTT. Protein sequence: CASSERRAGASNQPQHF.

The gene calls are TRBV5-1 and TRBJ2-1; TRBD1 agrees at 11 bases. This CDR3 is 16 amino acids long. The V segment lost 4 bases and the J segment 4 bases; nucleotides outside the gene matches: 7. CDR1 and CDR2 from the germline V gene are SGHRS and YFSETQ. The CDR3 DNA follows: TGCGCCAGCAGCCGGACCGGGACAGGGGGTTACAATGAGCAGTTCTTC. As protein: CASSRTGTGGYNEQFF.

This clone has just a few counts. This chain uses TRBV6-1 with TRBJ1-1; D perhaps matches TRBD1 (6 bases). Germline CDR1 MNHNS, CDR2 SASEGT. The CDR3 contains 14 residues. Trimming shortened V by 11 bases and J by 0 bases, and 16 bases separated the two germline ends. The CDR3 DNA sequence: TGTGCCGCCACCGGGGGGGCCATGAACACTGAAGCTTTCTTT. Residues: CAATGGAMNTEAFF.

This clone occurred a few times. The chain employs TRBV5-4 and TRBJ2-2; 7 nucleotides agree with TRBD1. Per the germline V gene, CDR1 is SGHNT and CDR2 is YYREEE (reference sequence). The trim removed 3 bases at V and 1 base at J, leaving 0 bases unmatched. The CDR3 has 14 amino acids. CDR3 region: CASSWTGNTGELFF. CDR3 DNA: TGTGCCAGCAGCTGGACAGGGAACACCGGGGAGCTGTTTTTT.

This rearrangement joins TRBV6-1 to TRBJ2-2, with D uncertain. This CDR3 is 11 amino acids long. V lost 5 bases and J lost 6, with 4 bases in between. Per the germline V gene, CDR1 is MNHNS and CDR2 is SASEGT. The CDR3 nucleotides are TGTGCCAGCAGTCTCCCCGGGGAGCTGTTTTTT. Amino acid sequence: CASSLPGELFF.

The CDR3 DNA sequence: TGTGCCAGCAGCCGGGAGGACTGGACTAGCGAGTTCTACGAGCAGTACTTC. Its translation is CASSREDWTSEFYEQYF. The chain joins TRBV5-4 to TRBJ2-7; 9 bases map to TRBD2. Germline V CDR1 and CDR2: SGHNT, YYREEE (reference sequence). The V segment lost 4 bases and the J segment 3 bases; nucleotides outside the gene matches: 14. The CDR3 loop spans 17 amino acids.

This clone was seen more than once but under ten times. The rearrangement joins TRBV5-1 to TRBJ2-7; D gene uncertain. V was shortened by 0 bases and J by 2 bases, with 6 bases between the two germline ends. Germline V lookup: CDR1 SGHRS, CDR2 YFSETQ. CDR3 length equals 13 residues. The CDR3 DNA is TGCGCCAGCAGCTTGGAACAGCCCTACGAGCAGTACTTC. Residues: CASSLEQPYEQYF.

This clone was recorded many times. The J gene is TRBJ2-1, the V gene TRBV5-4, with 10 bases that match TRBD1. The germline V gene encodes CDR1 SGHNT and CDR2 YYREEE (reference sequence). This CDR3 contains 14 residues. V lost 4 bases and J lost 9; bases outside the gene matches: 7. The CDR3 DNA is TGTGCCAGCAGCCGGCCAGGACAGGGGGTTGAGCAGTTCTTC. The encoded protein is CASSRPGQGVEQFF.